The present entry profiles one TCR beta chain with its context. Antigen specificity is unknown. This entry belongs to a study of OX40 agonist ivuxolimab in advanced cancers. On the study more broadly: Patients took ivuxolimab, an agonistic anti-OX40 (CD134) antibody. Those enrolled were about 82% male, with a mean age of around 55 years and ages from roughly 20 to 90.

Study outcomes and limitations: In CD8+ T cells, expanded clones were on average more numerous than in CD4+. At doses 0.1 to 3.0 mg/kg, CD4+ and CD8+ clones expanded.

Only in-frame clones appear in the TCRdb table, and some are missing; sequencing was by immunoSEQ multiplex PCR. There are around 62,000 clones in the sample; about 84% occur only once, and roughly 0.74% lies in the top ten. The germline V gene encodes CDR1 SGHTA and CDR2 FQGNSA. The V gene end was trimmed by 1 base and the J gene end by 5 bases; junction bases not matched to a gene: 4. The CDR3 spans 15 residues. The TCR originated in an adult with an advanced solid tumor such as melanoma, head and neck, liver or kidney cancer. The chain employs TRBV7-2 and TRBJ1-5; 8 bases are shared with TRBD1. Sample: CD4+ or CD8+ T cells sorted from blood, taken in a trial of the OX40 agonist ivuxolimab. The DNA of the CDR3 is TGTGCCAGCAGCTTAGACAGGGGGAACGATCAGCCCCAGCATTTT. This gives the protein CASSLDRGNDQPQHF.